This TCR beta chain was recovered during a study of cytomegalovirus exposure and HLA in healthy donors. This PCR relied on a set of 60 Vbeta primers and 13 Jbeta primers. The protocol was immunoSEQ multiplex PCR, while the TCRdb copy is restricted to in-frame clones and leaves out a portion. The repertoire table contains 100,000 to 150,000 clones. V shed 1 base and J shed 4 bases, with 8 bases lying between them. The CDR3 spans 14 residues. From germline, CDR1 is MGHRA and CDR2 YSYEKL. This TCR was recovered from a man between 18 and 29 years old in good health and CMV-seronegative. The sample taken for sequencing was PBMCs. This rearrangement joins TRBV4-1 to TRBJ1-3, with D tentatively TRBD1 (5 bases). The CDR3 region is CASSQGTPGNTIYF. In DNA form, the CDR3 reads TGCGCCAGCAGCCAAGGGACACCCGGAAACACCATATATTTT.